The clone carrying this TCR beta chain showed up just once. The antigen is not known. Sample-barcoded 5' priming and a J-beta primer mix drove a second PCR of roughly 6 to 12 cycles. Each single sample gave us at least 3 million CDR3-containing paired-end reads. TCRdb re-derived calls from the 5' RACE reads in MiXCR, one entry per CDR3 protein. The sample lists about 680,000 distinct CDR3 sequences; around 49% were seen once. This sample was taken from a study of blood T cells in healthy people across ages. Study-wide results and caveats: More naive CD4+ cells and higher diversity marked long-lived donors relative to aged donors.

Each of the donors had approximately 10 milliliters of peripheral blood drawn into EDTA-treated Vacutainer tubes. Each sample had at least 6 million PBMCs isolated. Sequencing was carried out using blood. This clonotype was sampled from a woman aged 60-70 years in good health.

The CDR3: CASRDTSGRGGYNEQFF. CDR3 nucleotide sequence: TGTGCCAGCAGGGACACTAGCGGCCGGGGTGGCTACAATGAGCAGTTCTTC. This chain joins TRBV5-5 and TRBJ2-1; 8 bases agree with TRBD2. CDR1 SGHKS and CDR2 YYEKEE come from the germline V gene (reference sequence). The CDR3 spans 17 residues. V was pared by 5 bases and J by 3 bases, with 13 bases of the junction left unmatched.